This passage covers 11 T cell receptor beta chains from one sample sequenced in a study of post-analysis software for immune sequencing data. Study-wide findings and caveats: Elevated frequency relative to controls characterized roughly five TRBV segments in patients, TRBV5-6, TRBV5-1 and TRBV20-1 among them.

cDNA libraries for TCR beta contained unique molecular identifiers. TCRdb re-called the PCR reads with MiXCR, one entry per CDR3 protein. The table lists more than 350,000 distinct CDR3 sequences, 39% of them singletons. For these receptors, no antigen is known. Material for sequencing was blood. These receptors originate from a girl aged 2 to 10 with multiple sclerosis.

This clonotype has only a few counts. V and J are TRBV20-1 and TRBJ2-1, with 7 bases fitting TRBD2. CDR1 and CDR2 (germline): DFQATT, SNEGSKA (reference sequence). The CDR3 loop spans 14 amino acids. Trimming removed 3 bases from V and 6 bases from J; junction bases left unmatched: 8. The CDR3: CSASWAGRVNEQFF. In nucleotides, the CDR3 is TGCAGTGCTAGTTGGGCAGGGAGGGTCAATGAGCAGTTCTTC.

The V gene is TRBV29-1, the J gene TRBJ2-7; 7 bases are a match to TRBD2. The J call may be in error: the DNA end matches TRBJ2-5 better. The CDR3 runs 14 residues. CDR1 and CDR2 (germline): SQVTM, ANQGSEA. CDR3 DNA: TGCAGCGTTGGGAGCGGGACGGGAGGAGAGACCCAGTACTTC. The encoded protein is CSVGSGTGGETQYF.

This clonotype occurred once. The CDR3 DNA sequence: TGTGCCAGCAGCCAATTGGGACTCGAGACCGGGGAGCTGTTTTTT. It is translated as CASSQLGLETGELFF. The V call is TRBV3-1, the J call TRBJ2-2, with D tentatively TRBD2 (6 bases). Trimming took 2 bases from V and 5 from J, leaving 12 bases between them. The CDR3 loop spans 15 amino acids. Germline CDR1 and CDR2: LGHDT and YNNKEL (reference sequence).

J is TRBJ2-7 and V is TRBV7-9; the match to TRBD1 covers 10 bases. This CDR3 has 15 residues. Germline V gene sequence: CDR1 SEHNR, CDR2 FQNEAQ (reference sequence). Trimming took 5 bases from V and 1 from J; bases not matched to a gene: 5. The CDR3 sequence: CASSHGQGESYEQYF. As DNA, the CDR3 is TGTGCCAGCAGCCACGGACAGGGGGAATCCTACGAGCAGTACTTC.

The chain carries TRBV6-1 and TRBJ1-1; possibly TRBD1 for D (5 bases). V shed 6 bases and J shed 0 bases, with 20 bases lying between them. This CDR3 comprises 17 residues. CDR1 and CDR2 (germline): MNHNS, SASEGT. The DNA for the CDR3 is TGTGCCAGCAGCCTGCCGAGGGGCGTCACTATGAACACTGAAGCTTTCTTT. This translates into CASSLPRGVTMNTEAFF.

The V call is TRBV6-6, the J call TRBJ2-1, with D perhaps TRBD2 (6 bases). The CDR3 totals 11 residues. The ends were cut back, 8 bases at V and 6 bases at J, with 8 bases in the middle. Germline V gene data show CDR1 as MNHNY and CDR2 as SVGAGI (reference sequence). CDR3 in amino acids: CASARGNEQFF. DNA for the CDR3: TGTGCCAGCGCGCGGGGCAATGAGCAGTTCTTC.

This clonotype was seen a few times. The gene calls are TRBV5-1 and TRBJ2-7, with 10 positions matching TRBD1. CDR1 and CDR2 (germline): SGHRS, YFSETQ. CDR3 size: 14 residues. V shed 3 bases, J shed 5 bases, and the junction held 5 bases outside the gene matches. The CDR3 loop is CASSSGTGDDEQYF. CDR3 sequence (DNA): TGCGCCAGCAGCTCCGGGACAGGGGACGACGAGCAGTACTTC.

The chain is built from TRBV27 and TRBJ1-6; 8 nucleotides match TRBD1. The CDR3 runs 16 residues. After removal of 4 bases from V and 6 bases from J, the junction contained 8 bases not matched to a gene. Germline V gene data show CDR1 as MNHEY and CDR2 as SMNVEV (reference sequence). The chain's CDR3 is CASSSTGEMFNSPLHF. CDR3 nucleotides: TGTGCCAGCAGTTCGACAGGGGAGATGTTTAATTCACCCCTCCACTTT.

The chain has TRBV7-3 and TRBJ2-3, with D hard to call. V dropped 5 bases and J dropped 0 bases, with 9 bases sitting between them. The CDR3 covers 14 residues. Germline loops: CDR1 SGHTA, CDR2 FQGTGA. CDR3 DNA sequence: TGTGCCAGCAGCGCGTCAAGTAGCACAGATACGCAGTATTTT. Its translation: CASSASSSTDTQYF.

The chain employs TRBV25-1 and TRBJ2-1; D is ambiguous. CDR1 MGHDK and CDR2 SYGVNS come from the germline V gene. V lost 7 bases and J 6 bases, leaving 7 bases between the germline ends. This CDR3 is built from 11 residues. Here the CDR3 DNA reads TGTGCCAGCACTGAGCTCAATGAGCAGTTCTTC. Translated, it gives CASTELNEQFF.

This clonotype has just a few counts. A read error is possible here, since a much larger clone lies one base away. The chain combines TRBV7-3 with TRBJ2-1; no clear D gene. This CDR3 spans 16 amino acids. Per the germline V gene, CDR1 is SGHTA and CDR2 is FQGTGA. The CDR3 protein is CTSSRIETRYIDEQFF. CDR3 nucleotides: TGTACCAGCAGCCGAATAGAGACGCGTTATATTGATGAGCAGTTCTTC.